This T cell receptor delta chain was profiled in a study of gamma-delta T cells after stem cell transplantation. TCRdb reprocessed the RT-PCR reads using CATT. This sample has more than 15,000 delta-chain clones, with about 8.5% found just once. CDR3 size: 20 residues. The V and J ends lost 3 bases and 0 bases, in that order; junction bases with no gene match: 18. From germline, CDR1 is GEAIGNYY and CDR2 EKD. This clone came up a few times. This sequence is one base from a far larger clone and is likely a read error. Other DNA sequences within the sample encode an identical CDR3. The sequence derives from a human donor. It is not recorded whose cells these are; they may come from a transplant donor. The material sequenced was gamma-delta T cells. The V and J genes are TRDV2 and TRDJ1, with 10 bases lining up with TRDD3. CDR3 sequence: CACDPLTGGSSALYTDKLIF. In nucleotides, the CDR3 is TGTGCCTGTGACCCCCTTACTGGGGGATCATCCGCCCTTTACACCGATAAACTCATCTTT.